Listed below are T cell receptor beta chains from one sample, sequenced in a study of blood T cell repertoires in COVID-19. Clones were read by immunoSEQ multiplex PCR, and TCRdb kept only the in-frame ones, dropping some. The sample holds some 47,000 clones, 90% seen once. The sample was peripheral blood. All receptors derive from a man in his sixties or seventies with acute or convalescent COVID-19. Both conserved end residues are part of each CDR3. The order of the fields is CDR3 length, D gene, clone size, V gene, J gene, CDR3 DNA, CDR3 protein. A D gene is named only where the DNA matches it firmly. Not every row has a clone size; where given, it reads once, few, many or a size class.

CDR3 length: 10; D gene: -; clone size: -; V gene: TRBV2; J gene: TRBJ2-5; CDR3 DNA: TGTGCCAGCAGTGTCAAGACCCAGTACTTC; CDR3 protein: CASSVKTQYF
CDR3 length: 14; D gene: TRBD1; clone size: -; V gene: TRBV6-5; J gene: TRBJ1-1; CDR3 DNA: TGTGCCAGCAGGAACAGGGGGCTGGGGACTGAAGCTTTCTTT; CDR3 protein: CASRNRGLGTEAFF
CDR3 length: 11; D gene: TRBD2; clone size: -; V gene: TRBV7-2; J gene: TRBJ2-1; CDR3 DNA: TGTGCCAGCAGCGCGGGGGGGATATGGTTCTTC; CDR3 protein: CASSAGGIWFF
CDR3 length: 16; D gene: TRBD1; clone size: -; V gene: TRBV19; J gene: TRBJ1-1; CDR3 DNA: TGTGCCAGTAGTATGGAAGGGTACAGGGGATGGACTGAAGCTTTCTTT; CDR3 protein: CASSMEGYRGWTEAFF
CDR3 length: 16; D gene: -; clone size: -; V gene: TRBV7-8; J gene: TRBJ1-3; CDR3 DNA: TGTGCCAGCAGCTCCCCCGCGGACAATTCTGGAAACACCATATATTTT; CDR3 protein: CASSSPADNSGNTIYF
CDR3 length: 16; D gene: -; clone size: -; V gene: TRBV11-3; J gene: TRBJ2-2; CDR3 DNA: TGTGCCAGCAGCCCGGCGAGGGGGAAGGGCACCGGGGAGCTGTTTTTT; CDR3 protein: CASSPARGKGTGELFF
CDR3 length: 12; D gene: -; clone size: -; V gene: TRBV4-1; J gene: TRBJ2-3; CDR3 DNA: TGCGCCAGCAGCCAGCCCAGAGATACGCAGTATTTT; CDR3 protein: CASSQPRDTQYF
CDR3 length: 14; D gene: TRBD1; clone size: -; V gene: TRBV7-2; J gene: TRBJ1-1; CDR3 DNA: TGTGCCAGCCGGGACAGGGGGAAGAACACTGAAGCTTTCTTT; CDR3 protein: CASRDRGKNTEAFF
CDR3 length: 13; D gene: -; clone size: once; V gene: TRBV28; J gene: TRBJ1-3; CDR3 DNA: TGTGCCAGCAGTTACGGCTCTGGAAACACCATATATTTT; CDR3 protein: CASSYGSGNTIYF
CDR3 length: 13; D gene: -; clone size: once; V gene: TRBV11-1; J gene: TRBJ1-1; CDR3 DNA: TGTGCCAGCAGCCACTCACAGGGTTTTGAAGCTTTCTTT; CDR3 protein: CASSHSQGFEAFF
CDR3 length: 13; D gene: TRBD1; clone size: -; V gene: TRBV10-2; J gene: TRBJ2-1; CDR3 DNA: TGCGCCACTAGGGACAGGGGGTCAAATGAGCAGTTCTTC; CDR3 protein: CATRDRGSNEQFF
CDR3 length: 14; D gene: TRBD1; clone size: -; V gene: TRBV30; J gene: TRBJ2-7; CDR3 DNA: TGTGCCTGGAACAGCGGCAGGGGGTCCTACGAGCAGTACTTC; CDR3 protein: CAWNSGRGSYEQYF
CDR3 length: 13; D gene: -; clone size: -; V gene: TRBV5-5; J gene: TRBJ1-1; CDR3 DNA: TGTGCCAGCAGCTTTCAGGGGCCCACTGAAGCTTTCTTT; CDR3 protein: CASSFQGPTEAFF
CDR3 length: 15; D gene: -; clone size: -; V gene: TRBV16; J gene: TRBJ1-1; CDR3 DNA: TGTGCCAGCAGCCAATGGGCGGACATGAACACTGAAGCTTTCTTT; CDR3 protein: CASSQWADMNTEAFF
CDR3 length: 15; D gene: -; clone size: -; V gene: TRBV12-5; J gene: TRBJ1-2; CDR3 DNA: TGTGCTAGTGGTTTGGTATGGGGGGGGAAGGATGGCTACACCTTC; CDR3 protein: CASGLVWGGKDGYTF
CDR3 length: 15; D gene: TRBD1; clone size: -; V gene: TRBV2; J gene: TRBJ2-1; CDR3 DNA: TGTGCCAGCAAAGAGACAGGGAGCTCCTACAATGAGCAGTTCTTC; CDR3 protein: CASKETGSSYNEQFF
CDR3 length: 15; D gene: TRBD1; clone size: -; V gene: TRBV14; J gene: TRBJ1-1; CDR3 DNA: TGTGCCAGCAGCCACTATGGGACAGGGTTCCCTGAAGCTTTCTTT; CDR3 protein: CASSHYGTGFPEAFF
CDR3 length: 13; D gene: TRBD1; clone size: few; V gene: TRBV2; J gene: TRBJ1-6; CDR3 DNA: TGTGCCAGCAACGACAGGGTTTATTCACCCCTCCACTTT; CDR3 protein: CASNDRVYSPLHF
CDR3 length: 15; D gene: TRBD2; clone size: -; V gene: TRBV5-6; J gene: TRBJ2-1; CDR3 DNA: TGTGCCAGCACCCCGCGGGGGGCAGGCCTTTGGGAGCAGTTCTTC; CDR3 protein: CASTPRGAGLWEQFF
CDR3 length: 15; D gene: -; clone size: -; V gene: TRBV7-8; J gene: TRBJ1-5; CDR3 DNA: TGTGCCAGCAGCGTTCAGGGGTATAGCAATCAGCCCCAGCATTTT; CDR3 protein: CASSVQGYSNQPQHF
CDR3 length: 14; D gene: TRBD2; clone size: -; V gene: TRBV19; J gene: TRBJ2-5; CDR3 DNA: TGTGCCAGTAAGCAAGCGGGGGTACAAGAGACCCAGTACTTC; CDR3 protein: CASKQAGVQETQYF
CDR3 length: 14; D gene: -; clone size: -; V gene: TRBV7-3; J gene: TRBJ2-1; CDR3 DNA: TGTGCCAGCAGCCCGGAGGTAACTTACAATGAGCAGTTCTTC; CDR3 protein: CASSPEVTYNEQFF